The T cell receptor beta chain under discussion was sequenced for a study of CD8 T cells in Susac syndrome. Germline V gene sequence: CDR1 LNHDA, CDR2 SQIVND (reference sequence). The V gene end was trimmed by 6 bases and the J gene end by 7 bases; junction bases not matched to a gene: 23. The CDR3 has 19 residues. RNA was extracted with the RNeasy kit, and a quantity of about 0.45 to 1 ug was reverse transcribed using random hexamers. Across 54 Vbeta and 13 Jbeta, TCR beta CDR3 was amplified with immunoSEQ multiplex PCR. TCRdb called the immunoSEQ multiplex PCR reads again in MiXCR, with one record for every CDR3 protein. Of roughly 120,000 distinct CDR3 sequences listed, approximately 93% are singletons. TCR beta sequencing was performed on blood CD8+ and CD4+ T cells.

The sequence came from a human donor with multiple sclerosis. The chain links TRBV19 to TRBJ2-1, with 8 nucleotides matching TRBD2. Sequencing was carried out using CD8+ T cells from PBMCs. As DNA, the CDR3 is TGTGCCAGTAGATCCCGGCGGGAGTCGGGTACGGGGGGGTGGAATGAGCAGTTCTTC. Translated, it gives CASRSRRESGTGGWNEQFF.